The clone carrying this T cell receptor (beta chain) appeared a few times. No antigen is known for it. This CDR3 comprises 20 residues. Germline values: CDR1 DFQATT, CDR2 SNEGSKA (reference sequence). J gave up 1 base and V 5 bases, and 18 bases lay outside the gene matches. The use of a sample-barcoded 5' primer and a J-beta primer mix characterized a second PCR of about 7 to 12 cycles. One entry per CDR3 protein, called by TCRdb with MiXCR from the 5' RACE reads. Of some 1.8 million distinct CDR3 sequences listed, around 42% are singletons. This sample was included in a study of blood T cells in healthy people across ages. Study-wide points: Naive CD4+ cells and diversity were both higher in long-lived donors than in aged donors. While age rose, TCR beta diversity per million T cells dropped in a roughly linear way.

The chain uses TRBV20-1 and TRBJ2-3; TRBD2 aligns across 13 bases. Sequenced material: blood. The receptor's source is a human donor in good health. The DNA for the CDR3 is TGCAGTGCTCGACTAGCGGGGGGTCTATATGAATGGCTAGGCACAGATACGCAGTATTTT. Residues: CSARLAGGLYEWLGTDTQYF.